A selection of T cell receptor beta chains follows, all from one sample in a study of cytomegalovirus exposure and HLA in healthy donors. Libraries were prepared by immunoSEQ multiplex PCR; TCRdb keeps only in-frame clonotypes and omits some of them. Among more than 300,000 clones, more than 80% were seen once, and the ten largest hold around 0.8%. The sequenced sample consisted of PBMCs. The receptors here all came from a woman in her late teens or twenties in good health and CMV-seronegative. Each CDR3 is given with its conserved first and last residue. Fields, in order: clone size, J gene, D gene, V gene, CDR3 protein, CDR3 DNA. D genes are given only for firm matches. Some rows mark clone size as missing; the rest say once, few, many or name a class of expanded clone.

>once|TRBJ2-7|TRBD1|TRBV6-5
CASSYGQGVYEQYF
TGTGCCAGCAGTTACGGACAGGGGGTCTACGAGCAGTACTTC
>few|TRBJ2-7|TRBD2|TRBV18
CASSGVLAGGGNEQYF
TGTGCCAGCTCAGGGGTCCTAGCGGGAGGCGGGAACGAGCAGTACTTC
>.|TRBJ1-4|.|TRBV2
CASSVNSEKLFF
TGTGCCAGCAGTGTCAACAGCGAAAAACTGTTTTTT
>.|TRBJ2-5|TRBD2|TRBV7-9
CASSPHLAAERGTQYF
TGTGCCAGCAGCCCCCACCTAGCGGCCGAGAGGGGGACCCAGTACTTC
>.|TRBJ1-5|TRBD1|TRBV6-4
CASSRTGGGNQPQHF
TGTGCCAGCAGCCGGACAGGGGGAGGCAATCAGCCCCAGCATTTT
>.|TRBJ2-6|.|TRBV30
CAWSGPMGGALRDSGANVLTF
TGTGCCTGGAGCGGACCCATGGGCGGGGCGCTAAGAGACTCTGGGGCCAACGTCCTGACTTTC
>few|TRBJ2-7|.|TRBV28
CASSRQRVEQYF
TGTGCCAGCAGCCGACAGAGAGTCGAGCAGTACTTC
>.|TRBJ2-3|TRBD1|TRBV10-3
CAISSTDRGGDTQYF
TGTGCCATCAGTTCGACTGACAGGGGAGGAGATACGCAGTATTTT
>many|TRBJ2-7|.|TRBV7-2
CASSLAGGIDEQYF
TGTGCCAGCAGCTTAGCGGGAGGAATTGACGAGCAGTACTTC
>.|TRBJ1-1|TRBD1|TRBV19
CASTPTGSKTEAFF
TGTGCCAGTACCCCGACAGGGAGTAAAACTGAAGCTTTCTTT
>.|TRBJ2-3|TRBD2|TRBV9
CASSAWGLALDTQYF
TGTGCCAGCAGCGCGTGGGGACTAGCATTAGATACGCAGTATTTT
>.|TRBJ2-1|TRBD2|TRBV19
CASSIGRTSGFYNEQFF
TGTGCCAGTAGTATAGGGCGTACTAGCGGGTTTTACAATGAGCAGTTCTTC
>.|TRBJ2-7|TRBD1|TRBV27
CASSLSTGDSSYEQYF
TGTGCCAGCAGTTTGTCGACAGGGGACAGCTCCTACGAGCAGTACTTC
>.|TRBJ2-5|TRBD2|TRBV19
CASAGTSGQETQYF
TGTGCCAGTGCCGGGACTAGCGGCCAAGAGACCCAGTACTTC
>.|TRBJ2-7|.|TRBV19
CASSMGTAGEQYF
TGTGCCAGTAGTATGGGGACAGCGGGCGAGCAGTACTTC
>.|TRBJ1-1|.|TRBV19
CASSPWGGPNTEAFF
TGTGCCAGTAGTCCCTGGGGGGGTCCGAACACTGAAGCTTTCTTT
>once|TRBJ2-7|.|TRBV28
CASMDSSSYEQYF
TGTGCCAGCATGGACAGTAGCTCCTACGAGCAGTACTTC
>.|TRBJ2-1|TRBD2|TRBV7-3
CASSSGGPYNEQFF
TGTGCCAGCTCGTCGGGAGGACCCTACAATGAGCAGTTCTTC
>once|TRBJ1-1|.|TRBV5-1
CASSLLENTEAFF
TGCGCCAGCAGCCTACTTGAGAACACTGAAGCTTTCTTT
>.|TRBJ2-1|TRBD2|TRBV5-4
CASSSPTGTSGRVHLNEQFF
TGTGCCAGCAGCTCACCGACCGGGACTAGCGGGAGGGTCCACCTCAATGAGCAGTTCTTC
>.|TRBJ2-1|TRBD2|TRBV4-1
CASSQSTGLAEPYNEQFF
TGCGCCAGCAGCCAGTCAACGGGACTAGCGGAGCCATACAATGAGCAGTTCTTC
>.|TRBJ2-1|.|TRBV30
CAWSRGQGDGEQFF
TGTGCCTGGAGTCGGGGGCAGGGGGACGGTGAGCAGTTCTTC
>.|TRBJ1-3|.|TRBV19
CASRNIFAGNTIYF
TGTGCCAGTAGGAACATCTTTGCTGGAAACACCATATATTTT
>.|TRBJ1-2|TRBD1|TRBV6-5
CASSAGTDGRGYTF
TGTGCCAGCAGCGCCGGGACAGACGGTCGGGGCTACACCTTC
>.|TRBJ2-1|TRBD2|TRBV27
CASDRGGPVDEQFF
TGTGCCAGCGATCGGGGAGGGCCGGTGGATGAGCAGTTCTTC
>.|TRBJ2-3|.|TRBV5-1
CASRITGSRGTTDTQYF
TGCGCCAGCAGAATTACAGGGAGTCGGGGAACCACAGATACGCAGTATTTT
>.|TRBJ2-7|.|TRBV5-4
CASSISGVSYEQYF
TGTGCCAGCAGCATATCAGGGGTCTCCTACGAGCAGTACTTC
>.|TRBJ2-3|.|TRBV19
CASSTPNTDTQYF
TGTGCCAGTAGTACTCCTAACACAGATACGCAGTATTTT
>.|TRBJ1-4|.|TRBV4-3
CASSQVGGDVGEKLFF
TGCGCCAGCAGCCAAGTAGGCGGGGACGTGGGTGAAAAACTGTTTTTT
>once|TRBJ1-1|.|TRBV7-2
CASSLSGLGPEAFF
TGTGCCAGCAGCTTATCAGGGTTGGGCCCTGAAGCTTTCTTT
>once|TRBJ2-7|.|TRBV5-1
CASSLEWTSVEQYF
TGCGCCAGCAGCTTGGAGTGGACATCCGTCGAGCAGTACTTC
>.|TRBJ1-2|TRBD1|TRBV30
CASSDRALDLGGYTF
TGTGCCTCCTCAGACAGGGCCCTTGATCTTGGTGGCTACACCTTC
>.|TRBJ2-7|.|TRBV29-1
CSVITNTVYEQYF
TGCAGCGTTATAACTAATACGGTTTACGAGCAGTACTTC
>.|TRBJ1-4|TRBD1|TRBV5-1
CASSPWTGVNEKLFF
TGCGCCAGCAGCCCGTGGACAGGGGTGAATGAAAAACTGTTTTTT